The sequence of this T cell receptor beta chain was determined in a study of blood T cell repertoires in COVID-19. The germline V gene has CDR1 LNHNV and CDR2 YYDKDF (reference sequence). CDR3 length: 12 amino acids. Trimming left V 1 base short and J 8 bases short, with 6 bases between. Some clones are missing from TCRdb's copy, which holds only in-frame ones; the method was immunoSEQ multiplex PCR. The profile covers 650,000 to 800,000 clones, with 85% to 90% appearing a single time and under 0.3% taken by the ten largest. The sample consisted of peripheral blood. This chain connects TRBV15 to TRBJ2-1; D perhaps matches TRBD1 (5 bases). This receptor was taken from a young woman with acute or convalescent COVID-19. In nucleotides, the CDR3 is TGTGCCACCAGCAGAGCGACAGATGAGCAGTTCTTC. It codes for CATSRATDEQFF.